The sequence of this T cell receptor beta chain was determined in a study of cytotoxic CD8 clonotypes in ibrutinib-treated CLL. Study-level results: Contraction or stability on treatment was seen for public clonotypes, which were uncommon.

A remark on this clone: Its antigen remains unknown.

Sequencing sought depths of 1 in 200,000 to 1 in 1 million T cells. The repertoire was sequenced with immunoSEQ multiplex PCR; TCRdb's copy has only in-frame clones and lacks some. Among under 200,000 clones listed, 81% were seen once. The CDR3 extends over 13 amino acids. Per the germline V gene, CDR1 is KGHSH and CDR2 is LQKENI. With 8 bases removed from V and 7 bases from J, the gap between germline ends came to 15 bases. The gene calls are TRBV18 and TRBJ1-5; D perhaps matches TRBD1 (5 bases). The source of this sequence is a human donor with chronic lymphocytic leukemia. Sequences were derived from PBMCs, sampled after 12 months of ibrutinib treatment. Written as DNA, the CDR3 is TGTGCCAGCACGGGGGGTCTTGGACAGCCCCAGCATTTT. Protein product: CASTGGLGQPQHF.